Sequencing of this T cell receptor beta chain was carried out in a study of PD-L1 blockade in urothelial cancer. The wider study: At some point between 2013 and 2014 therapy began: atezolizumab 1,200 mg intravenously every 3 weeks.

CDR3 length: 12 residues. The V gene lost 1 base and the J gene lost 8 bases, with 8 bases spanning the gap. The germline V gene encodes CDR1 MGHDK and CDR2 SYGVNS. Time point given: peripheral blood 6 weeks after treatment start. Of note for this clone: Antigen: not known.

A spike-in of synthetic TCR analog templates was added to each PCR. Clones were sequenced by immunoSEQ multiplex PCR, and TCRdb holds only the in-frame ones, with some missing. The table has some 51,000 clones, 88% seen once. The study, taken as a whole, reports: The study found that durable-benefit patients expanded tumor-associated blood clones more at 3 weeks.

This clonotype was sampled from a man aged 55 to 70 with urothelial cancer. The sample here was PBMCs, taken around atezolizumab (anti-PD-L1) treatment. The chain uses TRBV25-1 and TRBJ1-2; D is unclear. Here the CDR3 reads CASSELVGGYTF. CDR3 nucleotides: TGTGCCAGCAGTGAATTGGTGGGCGGCTACACCTTC.